The present entry profiles one T cell receptor beta chain with its context. This sample is drawn from a study of graft-versus-host responses after intestinal transplantation. Trimming took 4 bases from V and 0 from J; bases not matched to a gene: 8. Germline CDR1 reads SEHNR; CDR2 reads FQNEAQ (reference sequence). This CDR3 spans 17 amino acids. Assay used: immunoSEQ multiplex PCR; TCRdb lists only in-frame clones, some missing. Of tens of thousands of clones listed, approximately 92% are singletons. This TCR came from a human patient who received an intestinal transplant, so some T cells may come from the graft donor. The V and J genes are TRBV7-9 and TRBJ2-7; 11 nucleotides match TRBD2. The starting material was bone marrow, obtained 734 days after intestinal transplantation. CDR3 amino acids: CASSSTSGVPDSYEQYF. For the CDR3, the DNA is TGTGCCAGCAGCTCGACTAGCGGGGTTCCCGACTCCTACGAGCAGTACTTC.